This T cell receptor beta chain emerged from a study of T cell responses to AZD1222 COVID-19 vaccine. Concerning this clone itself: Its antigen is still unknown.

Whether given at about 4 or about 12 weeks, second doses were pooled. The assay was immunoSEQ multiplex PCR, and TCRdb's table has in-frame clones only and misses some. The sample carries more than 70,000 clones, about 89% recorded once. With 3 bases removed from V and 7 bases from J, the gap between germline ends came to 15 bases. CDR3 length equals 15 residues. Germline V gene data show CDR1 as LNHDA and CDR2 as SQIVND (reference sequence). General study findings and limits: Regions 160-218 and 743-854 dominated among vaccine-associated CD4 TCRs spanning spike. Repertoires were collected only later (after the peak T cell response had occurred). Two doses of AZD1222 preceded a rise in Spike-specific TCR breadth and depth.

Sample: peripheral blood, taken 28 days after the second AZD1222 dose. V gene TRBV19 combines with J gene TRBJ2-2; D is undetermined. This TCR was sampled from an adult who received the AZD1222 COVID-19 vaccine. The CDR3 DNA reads TGTGCCAGTAGTATGAGTCCCCGTTTCGGCGGGGAGCTGTTTTTT. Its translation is CASSMSPRFGGELFF.